The 14 T cell receptor beta chains below were found in one sample sequenced in a study of graft-versus-host responses after intestinal transplantation. Sequenced by immunoSEQ multiplex PCR; TCRdb stores in-frame clones only, minus some. There are over 60,000 clones in the sample; roughly 92% occur only once, and 6.7% lies in the top ten. The sequences come from bone marrow, collected 700 to 850 days after intestinal transplantation. The source of these receptors is a human patient who received an intestinal transplant, so some T cells may come from the graft donor.

The genes are TRBV6-6 and TRBJ1-6, with 9 bases aligning to TRBD1. The CDR3 has 13 residues. CDR1 and CDR2 (germline): MNHNY, SVGAGI (reference sequence). V lost 10 bases to trimming and J lost 7 bases; unmatched junction nucleotides: 5. CDR3 nucleotide sequence: TGTGCCATAGGACAGGGGAAGAATTCACCCCTCCACTTT. It yields the protein CAIGQGKNSPLHF.

The gene calls are TRBV4-1 and TRBJ2-1; 13 nucleotides align to TRBD2. The CDR3 is made up of 17 amino acids. The V gene end was trimmed by 4 bases and the J gene end by 12 bases; junction bases not matched to a gene: 15. The germline gives CDR1 MGHRA, CDR2 YSYEKL. Written as DNA, the CDR3 is TGCGCCAGCAGCCGCCCCGGGACAGAACTAGCGGGAGGGCCGCAGTTCTTC. This codes for CASSRPGTELAGGPQFF.

The rearrangement joins TRBV7-7 to TRBJ2-2, with D possibly TRBD1 on 6 matching bases. Germline V CDR1 and CDR2: SSHAT, FNYEAQ (reference sequence). This CDR3 contains 14 residues. V was shortened by 1 base and J by 8 bases, with 11 bases between the two germline ends. CDR3 amino acids: CASSLDLRGGELFF. CDR3 coding DNA: TGTGCCAGCAGCTTAGACCTCAGGGGAGGGGAGCTGTTTTTT.

By share, this clone counts as medium-sized. V gene TRBV4-1 combines with J gene TRBJ1-5; D call uncertain. This CDR3 is 15 amino acids long. V was pared by 1 base and J by 2 bases, with 9 bases between. Germline CDR1 is MGHRA and CDR2 is YSYEKL. CDR3 loop: CASSQGREGNQPQHF. CDR3 bases: TGCGCCAGCAGCCAAGGGAGGGAGGGCAATCAGCCCCAGCATTTT.

The chain joins TRBV10-2 to TRBJ2-7, with 7 bases lining up with TRBD2. J was trimmed by 5 bases and V by 6 bases; bases with no gene match: 13. Germline V gene data show CDR1 as WSHSY and CDR2 as SAAADI. The CDR3 consists of 15 residues. The chain's CDR3 is CASRIGGLVNDEQYF. The CDR3 DNA is TGCGCCAGCAGGATCGGAGGACTAGTGAACGACGAGCAGTACTTC.

This clone has only one observation. The chain couples TRBV7-3 to TRBJ1-5, with D possibly being TRBD1 (6 bases). In germline, CDR1 is SGHTA, CDR2 FQGTGA. This CDR3 spans 15 amino acids. Trimming shortened V by 5 bases and J by 5 bases, and 16 bases separated the two germline ends. CDR3 sequence: CASSPPGAGDQPQHF. CDR3 in DNA: TGTGCCAGCAGCCCACCGGGGGCTGGGGATCAGCCCCAGCATTTT.

V gene TRBV30 combines with J gene TRBJ1-6; D is unresolved. Germline lookup yields CDR1 GTSNPN and CDR2 SVGIG (reference sequence). The CDR3 is 11 amino acids. With 7 bases removed from V and 9 bases from J, the gap between germline ends came to 10 bases. This CDR3 reads CALDEGSPLHF. CDR3 DNA: TGTGCCTTGGATGAAGGTTCACCCCTCCACTTT.

The chain employs TRBV5-6 and TRBJ2-5; D remains ambiguous. The J call is in doubt because the DNA end fits TRBJ2-7 better. The V gene's germline CDR1 is SGHDT and CDR2 YYEEEE. The CDR3 is 13 amino acids. CDR3 sequence (DNA): TGTGCCAGCAGCTTGGGGAGATCCTACGAGCAGTACTTC. This translates into CASSLGRSYEQYF.

The chain combines TRBV5-1 with TRBJ1-1, with 7 bases that match TRBD1. The CDR3 runs to 15 residues. Trimming cost V 1 base and J 1 base; bases outside gene matches: 4. From germline, CDR1 is SGHRS and CDR2 YFSETQ. Written as DNA, the CDR3 is TGCGCCAGCAGCTTGCAGGCAGGGGGGAACACTGAAGCTTTCTTT. It encodes CASSLQAGGNTEAFF. Variable domain in full (rest from reference TRBV5-1 and TRBJ1-1): KAGVTQTPRYLIKTRGQQVTLSCSPISGHRSVSWYQQTPGQGLQFLFEYFSETQRNKGNFPGRFSGRQFSNSRSEMNVSTLELGDSALYLCASSLQAGGNTEAFFGQGTRLTVV.

This clone has only one observation. V is TRBV7-3 and J is TRBJ2-5; 9 nucleotides align to TRBD1. There are 17 residues in the CDR3. V gave up 5 bases and J gave up 2 bases; unmatched junction bases: 12. The germline V gene encodes CDR1 SGHTA and CDR2 FQGTGA. The CDR3 spells CASSPRDGQGPQETQYF. The CDR3 DNA reads as TGTGCCAGCAGCCCCCGGGACGGACAGGGGCCGCAAGAGACCCAGTACTTC.

The genes are TRBV5-1 and TRBJ2-1, with D tentatively TRBD1 or TRBD2 (5 bases each). CDR1 and CDR2 from the germline V gene are SGHRS and YFSETQ. The ends were cut back, 4 bases at V and 6 bases at J, with 20 bases in the middle. This CDR3 has 16 residues. The DNA of the CDR3 is TGCGCCAGCAGCCCACCCGGGGCAGGGCCGTTCAATGAGCAGTTCTTC. It is translated as CASSPPGAGPFNEQFF.

The CDR3 DNA reads as TGTGCCAGCAGCCAGGTCCAAACCTTACGGTTCTTC. Translated, it gives CASSQVQTLRFF. This chain connects TRBV4-2 to TRBJ2-1; the D is unclear. The CDR3 contains 12 residues. V was shortened by 3 bases and J by 15 bases, with 15 bases between the two germline ends. The germline V gene has CDR1 LGHNA and CDR2 YNFKEQ.

This rearrangement joins TRBV6-5 to TRBJ2-5; D ambiguous. CDR1 MNHEY and CDR2 SVGAGI come from the germline V gene. This CDR3 is built from 15 residues. V lost 8 bases to trimming and J lost 2 bases, with 18 bases between them. The CDR3 protein is CASHDSVASQETQYF. In DNA, the CDR3 is TGTGCCAGCCATGATTCGGTGGCGTCTCAAGAGACCCAGTACTTC.

The chain has TRBV18 and TRBJ2-4, with D perhaps TRBD2 (5 bases). Trimming stripped 2 bases from V and 3 bases from J, with 8 bases between. The CDR3 covers 14 residues. Germline V gives CDR1 KGHSH, CDR2 LQKENI. This CDR3 reads CASSPIRGKNIQYF. In DNA form, the CDR3 reads TGTGCCAGCTCACCAATCCGGGGCAAAAACATTCAGTACTTC.